The next 5 T cell receptor beta chains were all read from a single sample in a study of technical replicates of blood from several donors. Using immunoSEQ multiplex PCR, the repertoire was profiled, and TCRdb retains in-frame clones only, with some absent. The sample has 55,000 to 75,000 clones; 90% to 95% are singletons. The sample was PBMCs. The source of these receptors is a human donor in good health. Some clones in this sample may be carry-over from other donors' samples.

The chain is built from TRBV7-9 and TRBJ1-2; D not resolved. The CDR3 is 14 residues long. The germline V gene has CDR1 SEHNR and CDR2 FQNEAQ (reference sequence). V was clipped by 0 bases and J by 3 bases, with 8 bases between them. The CDR3 reads CASSLAAGHYGYTF. The CDR3 DNA reads as TGTGCCAGCAGCTTAGCGGCAGGTCACTATGGCTACACCTTC.

V usage is TRBV11-2 and J usage is TRBJ1-2; the match to TRBD1 covers 8 bases. Per germline, CDR1 SGHAT and CDR2 FQNNGV. The CDR3 consists of 15 residues. With V trimmed by 6 bases and J by 8 bases, 14 bases remained unmatched. CDR3 DNA sequence: TGTGCCAGCAGGTTCCCCGCAGGGGGCGCGAGAGGCTACACCTTC. Its protein is CASRFPAGGARGYTF.

This chain connects TRBV30 to TRBJ1-2; no firm D call. V shed 2 bases and J shed 2 bases, with 9 bases lying between them. CDR1 GTSNPN and CDR2 SVGIG come from the germline V gene (reference sequence). CDR3 length: 13 amino acids. Written as DNA, the CDR3 is TGTGCCTGGAGTCCGGGAGTGAACTATGGCTACACCTTC. Translating it yields CAWSPGVNYGYTF.

The chain uses TRBV27 and TRBJ1-2, with 7 bases that match TRBD1. After removal of 6 bases from V and 8 bases from J, the junction contained 9 bases not matched to a gene. This CDR3 is built from 13 residues. Germline V CDR1 and CDR2: MNHEY, SMNVEV (reference sequence). CDR3 sequence: CASSLTGKGGYTF. The CDR3 nucleotides are TGTGCCAGCAGCCTGACAGGGAAGGGAGGCTACACCTTC.

This clone was seen a single time. This chain uses TRBV18 with TRBJ1-2; TRBD1 might be the D (6 bases). Looked up from germline, CDR1 is KGHSH and CDR2 is LQKENI. The CDR3 length is 14 residues. Trimming took 4 bases from V and 5 from J, leaving 14 bases between them. The CDR3 region is CASSLGRGGYGYTF. CDR3 DNA sequence: TGTGCCAGCTCACTCGGCAGGGGTGGATATGGCTACACCTTC.